The next 28 T cell receptor beta chains were all read from a single sample in a study of CXCR3-negative and CXCR3-positive naive CD8 T cells. The method, 5' RACE with UMI labels, was used to prepare the TRB cDNA libraries. TCRdb reprocessed the 5' RACE reads and reports one entry per CDR3 protein, with no DNA. The ten most abundant clones cover 3.5% to 5% of a sample with about 62,000 distinct CDR3 sequences. The material sequenced was naive CXCR3- CD8+ T cells from blood. Indicated subset: CD45RO-CCR7+CD27+CD95- naive CD8+ T cells lacking CXCR3 (TNR3-). The receptors were gathered from a human donor in good health. Some clones in this sample may be carry-over from other donors' samples.

The J gene is TRBJ1-4, the V gene TRBV13; as DNA is missing, the TRBD1 call by TCRdb cannot be tested. This CDR3 is 15 amino acids long. Looked up from germline, CDR1 is PRHDT and CDR2 is FYEKMQ (reference sequence). The CDR3 reads CASSSWTGTNEKLFF.

The V gene is TRBV12-3 or TRBV12-4, the J gene TRBJ1-2; as DNA is missing, the TRBD1 call by TCRdb cannot be tested. CDR3 length equals 15 residues. The CDR3 protein is CASSQDRASNYGYTF.

This chain joins TRBV11-2 and TRBJ2-3. CDR3 size: 14 residues. The germline V gene has CDR1 SGHAT and CDR2 FQNNGV. CDR3 in amino acids: CASSLDRLADTQYF.

This rearrangement joins TRBV2 to TRBJ2-7; TCRdb proposes TRBD1, but this gene call is untestable without DNA. This CDR3 spans 18 amino acids. Germline loops: CDR1 SNHLY, CDR2 FYNNEI. The chain's CDR3 is CASSEVFRGAGGPYEQYF.

The V call is TRBV12-3 or TRBV12-4, the J call TRBJ1-1. The CDR3 spans 16 residues. CDR3 residues: CASSFESVAMNTEAFF.

The V call is TRBV3-1, the J call TRBJ2-5; TCRdb lists TRBD1, though no DNA is available to test this call. The CDR3 consists of 19 residues. CDR1 and CDR2 (germline): LGHDT, YNNKEL (reference sequence). CDR3 sequence reads: CASSHSSARGGAFGETQYF.

This rearrangement joins TRBV9 to TRBJ1-1. There are 14 residues in the CDR3. CDR1 is SGDLS, CDR2 YYNGEE, per germline. The CDR3 here is CASSVASVNTEAFF.

V gene TRBV4-1 combines with J gene TRBJ2-6; TCRdb outputs TRBD1, but without DNA this stays unchecked. Germline V gene lookup returns CDR1 MGHRA and CDR2 YSYEKL. The CDR3 is made up of 16 amino acids. The CDR3 sequence: CASTTRTGIGANVLTF.

This chain connects TRBV29-1 to TRBJ2-1; TCRdb's D gene call, TRBD1, goes unchecked for lack of DNA. This CDR3 has 11 residues. Germline CDR1 and CDR2: SQVTM and ANQGSEA. This CDR3 reads CSALANNEQFF.

This chain joins TRBV20-1 and TRBJ1-1; TCRdb designates TRBD1, a call that cannot be tested without DNA. CDR1 is DFQATT, CDR2 SNEGSKA, per germline (reference sequence). The CDR3 is 17 amino acids. The CDR3 protein is CSAQIRTGVVAYAEAFF.

The chain combines TRBV29-1 with TRBJ2-1; the TCRdb D gene call, TRBD2, has no DNA to confirm it. This CDR3 is built from 15 residues. From germline, CDR1 is SQVTM and CDR2 ANQGSEA. This CDR3 reads CSVELAGGFYNEQFF.

The chain carries TRBV14 and TRBJ2-1. The germline CDR1 and CDR2 sequences are SGHDN and FVKESK. The CDR3 is 13 residues long. The CDR3 region is CASSRTTYNEQFF.

CDR3 amino acids: CASSQDIGGSYEQYF. The chain uses TRBV4-2 and TRBJ2-7. Germline loops: CDR1 LGHNA, CDR2 YNFKEQ. CDR3 length: 15 residues.

The V and J genes are TRBV6-6 and TRBJ1-1. This CDR3 region has 16 residues. Looked up from germline, CDR1 is MNHNY and CDR2 is SVGAGI (reference sequence). The CDR3: CASSRTSYTGNTEAFF.

This chain uses TRBV29-1 with TRBJ2-5; TCRdb's assignment of TRBD1 cannot be checked, as there is no DNA. The CDR3 covers 13 residues. Germline V CDR1 and CDR2: SQVTM, ANQGSEA. The CDR3 sequence is CSVVRGVEETQYF.

The rearrangement links TRBV15 to TRBJ2-4; TCRdb indicates TRBD1, and absent DNA this call remains unverified. The V gene's germline CDR1 is LNHNV and CDR2 YYDKDF (reference sequence). The CDR3 is 14 amino acids. The CDR3 region is CATSRAGEGNIQYF.

The chain combines TRBV4-3 with TRBJ2-1; TCRdb's D gene call, TRBD2, goes unchecked for lack of DNA. The CDR3 consists of 15 residues. The germline gives CDR1 LGHNA, CDR2 YSLEER. CDR3 sequence: CASSQEGQPYNEQFF.

The chain carries TRBV6-2 or TRBV6-3 and TRBJ2-7; lacking DNA, the TRBD1 call made by TCRdb goes unchecked. Germline V gene lookup returns CDR1 MNHEY and CDR2 SVGEGT. The CDR3 has 14 residues. The CDR3 region is CASRPQDNIYEQYF.

The V gene is TRBV14, the J gene TRBJ1-3. Per germline, CDR1 SGHDN and CDR2 FVKESK. This CDR3 is built from 13 residues. This CDR3 is CASSQVQANTIYF.

CDR3 sequence reads: CASSQDGGLANNEQFF. The gene calls are TRBV4-1 and TRBJ2-1; no DNA is available, so the TRBD2 call from TCRdb remains unchecked. Per the germline V gene, CDR1 is MGHRA and CDR2 is YSYEKL. This CDR3 has 16 amino acids.

The V call is TRBV6-2 or TRBV6-3, the J call TRBJ2-5; TCRdb lists TRBD1, though no DNA is available to test this call. CDR1 MNHEY and CDR2 SVGEGT come from the germline V gene. This CDR3 comprises 15 residues. The chain's CDR3 is CASRRADRDQETQYF.

The chain combines TRBV4-2 with TRBJ2-1; TCRdb picks TRBD2, but there is no DNA to check that call. This CDR3 has 17 residues. Looked up from germline, CDR1 is LGHNA and CDR2 is YNFKEQ. CDR3 loop: CASSQKGGLAGYNEQFF.

The chain combines TRBV7-9 with TRBJ2-7; TCRdb picks TRBD1, but there is no DNA to check that call. The CDR3 is 16 residues long. CDR1 is SEHNR and CDR2 is FQNEAQ in the germline V gene (reference sequence). The CDR3 sequence is CASSLVGGTVVYEQYF.

The rearrangement uses TRBV12-3 or TRBV12-4 and TRBJ2-2. The CDR3 consists of 12 residues. The CDR3 protein is CASTLGSGELFF.

The chain links TRBV20-1 to TRBJ2-7. This CDR3 comprises 15 residues. Germline CDR1 is DFQATT and CDR2 is SNEGSKA (reference sequence). The CDR3 loop reads CSARDIRRGSYEQYF.

V is TRBV29-1 and J is TRBJ2-1. Germline values: CDR1 SQVTM, CDR2 ANQGSEA. The CDR3 contains 12 residues. The CDR3 loop is CSARTSYNEQFF.

This rearrangement joins TRBV21-1 to TRBJ2-1; TCRdb's D gene call, TRBD1, goes unchecked for lack of DNA. TRBV21-1 is a recognized pseudogene. The CDR3 spans 20 residues. CDR3 sequence: CASRNSGRCPNACRYNEQFF.

V and J are TRBV12-3 or TRBV12-4 and TRBJ2-2. This CDR3 is 13 amino acids long. The CDR3 protein is CASSLSAAGELFF.